The 32 T cell receptor beta chains given below trace back to one sample, sequenced in a study of vaccination effects on CD4 cells after COVID-19. The table came from immunoSEQ multiplex PCR; TCRdb's copy has only in-frame clones and leaves some out. The data show around 60,000 clones, with roughly 80% seen just once and roughly 3.2% held by the top ten. Researchers isolated CD4+ T cells once 9 to 11 days of culture had elapsed. These receptors have no known antigen. This sample comprised CD4+ T cells from PBMCs cultured without peptide, obtained before COVID-19 vaccination. All receptors come from a human donor who received a COVID-19 vaccine.

The CDR3 loop reads CAWSVQGRGQPQHF. CDR3 sequence (DNA): TGTGCCTGGAGTGTTCAGGGGAGGGGACAGCCCCAGCATTTT. The rearrangement joins TRBV30 to TRBJ1-5, with D maybe TRBD1 (6 bases). V was trimmed by 0 bases and J by 7 bases, leaving 13 bases between them. Germline V lookup: CDR1 GTSNPN, CDR2 SVGIG (reference sequence). This CDR3 has 14 amino acids. The complete variable domain, with remaining parts taken from reference TRBV30 and TRBJ1-5, reads SQTIHQWPATLVQPVGSPLSLECTVEGTSNPNLYWYRQAAGRGLQLLFYSVGIGQISSEVPQNLSASRPQDRQFILSSKKLLLSDSGFYLCAWSVQGRGQPQHFGDGTRLSIL.

There are a few counts of this clone. The rearrangement links TRBV2 to TRBJ1-4; D is possibly TRBD1 (6 bases). V lost 6 bases to trimming and J lost 8 bases, with 13 bases between them. CDR1 SNHLY and CDR2 FYNNEI come from the germline V gene. CDR3 length: 13 amino acids. CDR3 DNA: TGTGCCAGCAGGACAGGTGGTCCCGAAAAACTGTTTTTT. It yields the protein CASRTGGPEKLFF. Complete variable domain (other parts from reference TRBV2 and TRBJ1-4): EPEVTQTPSHQVTQMGQEVILRCVPISNHLYFYWYRQILGQKVEFLVSFYNNEISEKSEIFDDQFSVERPDGSNFTLKIRSTKLEDSAMYFCASRTGGPEKLFFGSGTQLSVL.

The V and J genes are TRBV5-6 and TRBJ1-2; D is unclear. The CDR3 is made up of 17 amino acids. V shed 1 base and J shed 5 bases, with 21 bases lying between them. Germline V gene data show CDR1 as SGHDT and CDR2 as YYEEEE. The chain's CDR3 is CASSLMIPSPSGYGYTF. The CDR3 DNA sequence: TGTGCCAGCAGCTTGATGATCCCCTCCCCATCGGGGTATGGCTACACCTTC.

This clone was seen a single time. The V call is TRBV2, the J call TRBJ1-3; D is possibly TRBD1 (6 bases). Germline CDR1 is SNHLY and CDR2 is FYNNEI. This CDR3 spans 14 amino acids. The V gene lost 7 bases and the J gene lost 4 bases, with 14 bases spanning the gap. CDR3 amino acids: CASKLRGAGNTIYF. The CDR3 DNA reads as TGTGCCAGCAAACTCAGGGGTGCGGGAAACACCATATATTTT.

This chain links TRBV7-3 with TRBJ2-2; D is ambiguous. Germline V gene sequence: CDR1 SGHTA, CDR2 FQGTGA. The CDR3 loop spans 16 amino acids. Between the trimmed V and J ends, which lost 3 bases and 1 base, there was a span of 12 bases. The CDR3 here is CASSLVGVGNTGELFF. CDR3 nucleotides: TGTGCCAGCAGCTTGGTCGGAGTGGGGAACACCGGGGAGCTGTTTTTT.

The chain combines TRBV18 with TRBJ2-7; D may be TRBD1 (6 bases). The germline V gene encodes CDR1 KGHSH and CDR2 LQKENI. There are 13 residues in the CDR3. Trimming took 5 bases from V and 6 from J, leaving 14 bases between them. The DNA for the CDR3 is TGTGCCAGCTCAGTACTACAGGGTTCCGAGCAGTACGTC. Translation: CASSVLQGSEQYV.

The chain recombines TRBV24-1 with TRBJ2-5; a weak D match, TRBD1 (6 bases). CDR3 size: 15 residues. From germline, CDR1 is KGHDR and CDR2 SFDVKD. Trimming removed 3 bases at V and 4 bases at J, with 14 bases between. The CDR3 reads CATSDPTGSAETQYF. In DNA form, the CDR3 reads TGTGCCACCAGTGATCCGACAGGTTCAGCAGAGACCCAGTACTTC.

The chain combines TRBV5-1 with TRBJ2-3, with 11 nucleotides matching TRBD2. CDR1 is SGHRS, CDR2 YFSETQ, per germline. V trimming: 0 bases; J trimming: 2 bases; junction bases outside the gene matches: 2. The CDR3 runs 16 residues. The CDR3 spells CASSLGLAGTTDTQYF. The DNA for the CDR3 is TGCGCCAGCAGCTTGGGACTAGCGGGAACCACAGATACGCAGTATTTT.

Written as DNA, the CDR3 is TGTGCCAGCCCGGGAAACACCATATATTTT. Encoded protein: CASPGNTIYF. The chain uses TRBV5-8 and TRBJ1-3; no firm D call. Germline assignment: CDR1 SGHTS and CDR2 YDEGEE. V lost 7 bases and J lost 4, with 3 bases in between. The CDR3 loop spans 10 amino acids.

The chain is built from TRBV6-5 and TRBJ2-5; TRBD1 is a possible D gene (6 bases). The germline V gene has CDR1 MNHEY and CDR2 SVGAGI. Trimming removed 2 bases at V and 5 bases at J, with 9 bases between. The length of the CDR3 is 13 residues. In DNA form, the CDR3 reads TGTGCCAGCAGTTACAAAAGGGGGGAGACCCAGTACTTC. It yields the protein CASSYKRGETQYF.

The chain has TRBV3-1 (or the pseudogene TRBV3-2) and TRBJ2-7; D tentatively fits TRBD1 or TRBD2 (5 bases each). With 4 bases removed from V and 4 bases from J, the gap between germline ends came to 17 bases. CDR3 length: 15 residues. Per germline, CDR1 LGHDT and CDR2 YNNKEL (reference sequence). CDR3 coding DNA: TGTGCCAGCAGCCCGTCCCGGGGCAGTTATTACGAGCAGTACGTC. Residues: CASSPSRGSYYEQYV.

This clone was found a few times. V usage is TRBV5-1 and J usage is TRBJ1-5; D unclear. The CDR3 loop spans 16 amino acids. V lost 9 bases, J lost 2 bases, and 21 bases lay in between. Germline assignment: CDR1 SGHRS and CDR2 YFSETQ. The CDR3 sequence is CATQDGVIIRNQPQHF. For the CDR3, the DNA is TGCGCCACCCAAGATGGGGTGATAATCCGCAATCAGCCCCAGCATTTT.

The J gene is TRBJ2-5, the V gene TRBV28, with 12 bases lining up with TRBD2. J lost 5 bases, V lost 6 bases, and 7 bases had no gene match. CDR1 is MDHEN, CDR2 SYDVKM, per germline. The CDR3 sequence is 15 residues long. The CDR3, as DNA: TGTGCCAGCAGATCTAGCGGGGGGGCTGTTGAGACCCAGTACTTC. The encoded protein is CASRSSGGAVETQYF.

The chain links TRBV7-2 to TRBJ2-5; 11 bases fit TRBD2. The CDR3 loop spans 14 amino acids. The V and J ends lost 6 bases and 4 bases, in that order; junction bases with no gene match: 4. Germline CDR1 SGHTA, CDR2 FQGNSA. In DNA form, the CDR3 reads TGTGCCAGCAGTACGACTAGCGGGGCAGAGACCCAGTACTTC. It encodes CASSTTSGAETQYF.

This clone appeared a few times. J is TRBJ2-3 and V is TRBV5-1, with TRBD2 matching 8 bases. V was pared by 5 bases and J by 0 bases, with 5 bases of the junction left unmatched. This CDR3 has 15 residues. In germline, CDR1 is SGHRS, CDR2 YFSETQ. CDR3 DNA: TGCGCCAGCAGACGTGCGGGGGGTAGCACAGATACGCAGTATTTT. It specifies CASRRAGGSTDTQYF.

The V and J genes are TRBV11-2 and TRBJ1-2; TRBD1 is a possible D gene (5 bases). CDR1 and CDR2 (germline): SGHAT, FQNNGV. Trimming cost V 2 bases and J 5 bases, with 15 bases left between them. This CDR3 is 15 amino acids long. The CDR3: CASSLTGTYPYGYTF. DNA for the CDR3: TGTGCCAGCAGCTTAACCGGGACCTATCCTTATGGCTACACCTTC.

This clone was seen a few times. The V and J genes are TRBV21-1 and TRBJ2-7; the table's D call, TRBD2, was not checked against the DNA. TRBV21-1 is shown as a pseudogene. This CDR3 comprises 16 residues. The CDR3 DNA is TGTGCCAGCAGCAAAGAACGGACAAGGCGGGACGGCGAGCAGTACGTC. It yields the protein CASSKERTRRDGEQYV.

This clone has only a few counts. The chain employs TRBV4-1 and TRBJ2-2; TRBD1 matches at 9 bases. In germline, CDR1 is MGHRA, CDR2 YSYEKL. This CDR3 comprises 17 residues. Trimming took 3 bases from V and 3 from J; bases not matched to a gene: 8. DNA for the CDR3: TGCGCCAGCAGCCAGCGACAGGGGGTAAGAGACACCGGGGAGCTGTTTTTT. Translation: CASSQRQGVRDTGELFF.

This clone has more than one count but fewer than ten. This chain joins TRBV6-6 and TRBJ1-5, with D possibly TRBD1 on 5 matching bases. The CDR3 consists of 15 residues. V lost 6 bases to trimming and J lost 1 base, with 13 bases between them. Germline CDR1 is MNHNY and CDR2 is SVGAGI (reference sequence). CDR3 coding DNA: TGTGCCAGCAGCCCTAGGGGTGGAAGCAATCAGCCCCAGCATTTT. This codes for CASSPRGGSNQPQHF.

In its sample, this clone was seen once. V gene TRBV5-1 combines with J gene TRBJ1-1; D remains ambiguous. CDR1 is SGHRS, CDR2 YFSETQ, per germline. This CDR3 is 12 amino acids long. V was clipped by 5 bases and J by 1 base, with 6 bases between them. The CDR3 nucleotides read TGCGCCAGCAGGGACCCGAACACTGAAGCTTTCTTT. It encodes CASRDPNTEAFF.

The V and J genes are TRBV14 and TRBJ2-7; unclear D gene. The V end lost 0 bases, the J end lost 4 bases, and 19 bases lay between the germline ends. Germline-derived CDR1 and CDR2 are SGHDN and FVKESK. The CDR3 sequence is 17 residues long. The CDR3: CASSQDTFLGGPYEQYV. The CDR3 nucleotides are TGTGCCAGCAGCCAAGATACATTTTTGGGCGGACCTTACGAGCAGTACGTC.

The chain recombines TRBV2 with TRBJ2-2; the D call may be TRBD1 or TRBD2 (5 bases each). V was pared by 2 bases and J by 2 bases, with 9 bases between. The CDR3 covers 15 residues. The germline V gene has CDR1 SNHLY and CDR2 FYNNEI. The CDR3 is CASSERDPNTGELFF. CDR3 nucleotide sequence: TGTGCCAGCAGTGAAAGGGACCCTAACACCGGGGAGCTGTTTTTT.

The chain is built from TRBV27 and TRBJ2-7, with D tentatively TRBD1 (5 bases). CDR1 MNHEY and CDR2 SMNVEV come from the germline V gene (reference sequence). Trimming left V 5 bases short and J 4 bases short, with 15 bases between. The CDR3 covers 14 residues. The CDR3 spells CASSQFGTGYEQYV. Here the CDR3 DNA reads TGTGCCAGCAGTCAATTCGGCACAGGATACGAGCAGTACGTC.

The chain is built from TRBV7-3 and TRBJ1-1; 12 bases agree with TRBD1. Germline lookup yields CDR1 SGHTA and CDR2 FQGTGA. J lost 5 bases, V lost 4 bases, and 5 bases had no gene match. The CDR3 totals 15 residues. CDR3 DNA sequence: TGTGCCAGCAGCTCACGGGACAGGGGGCTGACTGAAGCTTTCTTT. As protein: CASSSRDRGLTEAFF.

The chain has TRBV5-8 and TRBJ2-3, with D possibly being TRBD2 (9 bases). Trimming pared 7 bases from V and 2 bases from J, leaving 23 bases between. The germline V gene has CDR1 SGHTS and CDR2 YDEGEE. The CDR3 is 17 amino acids. CDR3 residues: CASPRGLAGSITDTQYF. CDR3 sequence (DNA): TGTGCCAGCCCCAGGGGGCTAGCGGGGAGTATCACAGATACGCAGTATTTT.

V gene TRBV11-2 combines with J gene TRBJ1-1, with no clear D. This CDR3 region has 13 residues. Germline loops: CDR1 SGHAT, CDR2 FQNNGV. V lost 1 base to trimming and J lost 1 base, with 4 bases between them. The CDR3 nucleotides are TGTGCCAGCAGCTTAGTCGGGAACACTGAAGCTTTCTTT. It specifies CASSLVGNTEAFF.

Only one count was recorded for this clone. The genes are TRBV24-1 and TRBJ2-5; the D call may be TRBD1 or TRBD2 (5 bases each). Germline V lookup: CDR1 KGHDR, CDR2 SFDVKD. This CDR3 is 14 amino acids long. V was trimmed by 4 bases and J by 1 base, leaving 9 bases between them. This chain's CDR3 is CATSDRDVQETQYF. CDR3 DNA sequence: TGTGCCACCAGTGACCGGGACGTCCAAGAGACCCAGTACTTC.

This chain links TRBV4-3 with TRBJ2-3, with D perhaps matching TRBD1 or TRBD2 (5 bases each). In germline, CDR1 is LGHNA, CDR2 YSLEER. The germline V and J ends were trimmed by 0 bases and 1 base, with 14 bases remaining between them. There are 17 residues in the CDR3. CDR3 in amino acids: CASSQDPGQGGTDTQYF. The CDR3 DNA sequence: TGCGCCAGCAGCCAAGATCCGGGGCAAGGGGGCACAGATACGCAGTATTTT.

The sample holds one count of this clone. The V call is TRBV11-2, the J call TRBJ1-2, with a possible D match to TRBD1 (6 bases). The CDR3 covers 17 residues. The V gene lost 5 bases and the J gene lost 5 bases, with 24 bases spanning the gap. CDR1 is SGHAT and CDR2 is FQNNGV in the germline V gene. The CDR3 here is CASSTQERTVLGYGYTF. The CDR3 region has the DNA TGTGCCAGCAGCACCCAAGAGAGGACAGTACTGGGTTATGGCTACACCTTC. Supplemented by reference TRBV11-2 and TRBJ1-2, the full variable domain reads EAGVAQSPRYKIIEKRQSVAFWCNPISGHATLYWYQQILGQGPKLLIQFQNNGVVDDSQLPKDRFSAERLKGVDSTLKIQPAKLEDSAVYLCASSTQERTVLGYGYTFGSGTRLTVV.

The chain has TRBV13 and TRBJ2-5, with 9 nucleotides matching TRBD2. Germline V gives CDR1 PRHDT, CDR2 FYEKMQ (reference sequence). V shed 4 bases, J shed 4 bases, and the junction held 4 bases outside the gene matches. The CDR3 runs to 14 residues. The CDR3, as DNA: TGTGCCAGCAGCTCTAGCGGGGCTGGAGAGACCCAGTACTTC. Encoded protein: CASSSSGAGETQYF.

This clone was counted a single time. The chain couples TRBV7-2 to TRBJ2-7; TRBD2 agrees at 11 bases. The CDR3 loop spans 15 amino acids. The V gene end was trimmed by 2 bases and the J gene end by 4 bases; junction bases not matched to a gene: 4. The germline V gene encodes CDR1 SGHTA and CDR2 FQGNSA. Here the CDR3 DNA reads TGTGCCAGCAGCTTACTAGCGGGGGGCCTGTACGAGCAGTACGTC. It encodes CASSLLAGGLYEQYV.

The genes are TRBV5-1 and TRBJ2-7, with D perhaps matching TRBD1 (7 bases). Germline CDR1 is SGHRS and CDR2 is YFSETQ. Trimming pared 4 bases from V and 7 bases from J, leaving 15 bases between. The CDR3 has 13 residues. DNA for the CDR3: TGCGCCAGCAGCCCGGAGGGGGCGAGGGAGCAGTACGTC. Translated, it gives CASSPEGAREQYV.